This T cell receptor beta chain was recorded in a study of blood T cell repertoires in COVID-19. Study at large: Acute and convalescent COVID-19 samples came from the United States, Italy and Spain.

Remarks on this clone: Other DNA sequences in the sample encode the same CDR3.

This CDR3 spans 10 amino acids. The V end lost 3 bases, the J end lost 5 bases, and 3 bases lay between the germline ends. Germline assignment: CDR1 DFQATT and CDR2 SNEGSKA (reference sequence). Only in-frame clones appear in the TCRdb table, and some are missing; sequencing was by immunoSEQ multiplex PCR. The table has 130,000 or so clones, around 81% seen once; the top ten hold about 10%. The chain recombines TRBV20-1 with TRBJ2-3; D gene uncertain. The sequencing sample was made of peripheral blood. The receptor comes from a human donor in a cohort sampled during active COVID-19. The CDR3 loop is CSARRDTQYF. CDR3 DNA: TGCAGTGCTAGGAGAGATACGCAGTATTTT.